This TCR beta chain was retrieved from a study of shared clonotypes between healthy human individuals. General study results and limits: Memory subsets had estimated richness that was generally smaller than that of naive subsets.

Naivety among CD8 cells was defined by CD45RO negativity and positive CCR7 selection, thereby excluding terminally differentiated effector memory CD45RA+ cells. Donors comprised only Caucasian adults living in Nashville, Tennessee. V lost 4 bases and J 9 bases, leaving 13 bases between the germline ends. This CDR3 contains 13 residues. Germline V CDR1 and CDR2: SEHNR, FQNEAQ (reference sequence). Concerning this clone: Its antigen is undetermined.

This table comes from immunoSEQ multiplex PCR, and its TCRdb copy is limited to in-frame clones, with some not included. The profile shows about 2 million clones, around 96% of them singletons. The chain combines TRBV7-9 with TRBJ2-1; D is tentatively TRBD1 or TRBD2 (6 bases each). Material: naive CD8+ T cells sorted from blood. This TCR derives from a young man in good health. For the CDR3, the DNA is TGTGCCAGCAGCTCCTTAGGGGGAGGTGAGCAGTTCTTC. Protein: CASSSLGGGEQFF.